This T cell receptor (beta chain) was documented in a study of blood T cell repertoires in COVID-19. Study summary: T cells, B-cell-depleted T cells, or PBMCs provided the cDNA or gDNA that served as material.

Enrollment of patients from Seattle took place during active infection, with longitudinal follow-up. In the authors' workflow: Reference gene primers were amplified, and this amplification served to estimate nucleated cell counts. Clones were sequenced by immunoSEQ multiplex PCR, and TCRdb holds only the in-frame ones, with some missing. The V and J calls and clone size are taken from that table; D and trimming were inferred from the DNA. Among hundreds of thousands of clones listed, around 80% were seen once. V gave up 3 bases and J gave up 2 bases; unmatched junction bases: 3. The CDR3 has 15 residues. Germline CDR1 and CDR2: LGHNA and YSLEER.

The clonotype comes from a woman younger than 45 with COVID-19, enrolled during active disease. The sequenced sample was peripheral blood. The genes are TRBV4-3 and TRBJ1-2; 10 nucleotides agree with TRBD1. CDR3: CASSQPGQGNYGYTF. DNA of the CDR3: TGCGCCAGCAGCCAGCCGGGACAGGGGAACTATGGCTACACCTTC.